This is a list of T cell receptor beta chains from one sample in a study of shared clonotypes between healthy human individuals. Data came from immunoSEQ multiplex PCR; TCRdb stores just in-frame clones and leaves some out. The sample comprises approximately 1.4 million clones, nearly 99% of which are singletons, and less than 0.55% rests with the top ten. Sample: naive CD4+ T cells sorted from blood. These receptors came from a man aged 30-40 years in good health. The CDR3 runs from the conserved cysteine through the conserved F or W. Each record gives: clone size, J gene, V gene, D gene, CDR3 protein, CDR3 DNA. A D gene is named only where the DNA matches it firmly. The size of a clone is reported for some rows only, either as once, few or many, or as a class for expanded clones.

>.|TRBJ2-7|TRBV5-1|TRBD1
CASSLDWDRLYEQYF
TGCGCCAGCAGCTTGGACTGGGACAGGCTCTACGAGCAGTACTTC
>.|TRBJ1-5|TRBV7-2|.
CASSLFSGYNQPQHF
TGTGCCAGCAGCTTATTCTCGGGTTACAATCAGCCCCAGCATTTT
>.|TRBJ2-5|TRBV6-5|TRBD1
CASRTQGQETQYF
TGTGCCAGCAGAACACAGGGGCAAGAGACCCAGTACTTC
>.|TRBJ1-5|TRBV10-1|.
CASSDLLGEEPQHF
TGCGCCAGCAGTGATTTGCTAGGAGAGGAGCCCCAGCATTTT
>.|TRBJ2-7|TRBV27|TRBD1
CATLRTGGTYEQYF
TGTGCCACCCTCCGGACAGGGGGCACCTACGAGCAGTACTTC
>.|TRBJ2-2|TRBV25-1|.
CASSELQGDTGELFF
TGTGCCAGCAGTGAACTACAGGGCGACACCGGGGAGCTGTTTTTT
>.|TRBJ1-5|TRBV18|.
CASSPKADSGFQPQHF
TGTGCCAGCTCACCCAAAGCGGACAGTGGGTTCCAACCCCAGCATTTT
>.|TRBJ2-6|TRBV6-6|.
CASRLDSYSGANVLTF
TGTGCCAGCAGGCTGGACAGTTACTCTGGGGCCAACGTCCTGACTTTC
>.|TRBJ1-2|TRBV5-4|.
CASSLMGSGDYGYTF
TGTGCCAGCAGCCTGATGGGGTCTGGAGACTATGGCTACACCTTC
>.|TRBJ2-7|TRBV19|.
CASMGGLGYEQYF
TGTGCCAGTATGGGGGGCTTGGGCTACGAGCAGTACTTC
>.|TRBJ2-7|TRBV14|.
CASSQDFISVAGGGRYEQYF
TGTGCCAGCAGCCAAGATTTCATTTCCGTCGCAGGAGGCGGTAGGTACGAGCAGTACTTC
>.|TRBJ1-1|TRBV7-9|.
CASSFSGNDAFF
TGTGCCAGCAGCTTCTCGGGGAATGACGCTTTCTTT
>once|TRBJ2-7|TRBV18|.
CASSPDGPPSYEQYF
TGTGCCAGCTCGCCAGACGGACCACCGAGCTACGAGCAGTACTTC
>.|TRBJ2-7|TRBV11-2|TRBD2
CASSLLSPGLAYEQYF
TGTGCCAGCAGCTTACTCTCTCCAGGACTAGCCTACGAGCAGTACTTC
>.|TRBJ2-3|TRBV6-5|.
CASSYGNHYTQYF
TGTGCCAGCAGTTACGGGAACCACTATACGCAGTATTTT
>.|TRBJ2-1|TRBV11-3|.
CASSPRGAGEQFF
TGTGCCAGCAGCCCCCGGGGAGCCGGGGAGCAGTTCTTC
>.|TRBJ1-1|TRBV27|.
CASSRDGVRMNTEAFF
TGTGCCAGCAGTCGGGACGGTGTGCGAATGAACACTGAAGCTTTCTTT
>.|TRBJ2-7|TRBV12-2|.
CASLGFSYEQYF
TGTGCAAGTCTGGGGTTTAGCTACGAGCAGTACTTC
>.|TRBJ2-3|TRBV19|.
CASRPGGTDTQYF
TGTGCCAGTAGACCGGGGGGCACAGATACGCAGTATTTT
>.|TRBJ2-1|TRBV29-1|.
CSADGMDKRAYNEQFF
TGCAGCGCCGATGGTATGGATAAGAGAGCCTACAATGAGCAGTTCTTC
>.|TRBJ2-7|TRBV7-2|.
CASSRDLNPYEQYF
TGTGCCAGCAGCCGGGACTTAAATCCCTACGAGCAGTACTTC
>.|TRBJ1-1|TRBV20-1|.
CRTGRDTEAFF
TGCAGAACCGGTAGGGACACTGAAGCTTTCTTT
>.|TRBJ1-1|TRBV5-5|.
CASSLVRGEANTEAFF
TGTGCCAGCAGCTTGGTGAGGGGAGAAGCGAACACTGAAGCTTTCTTT
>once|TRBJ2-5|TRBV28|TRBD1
CASSLWTGETQYF
TGTGCCAGCAGTTTATGGACAGGGGAGACCCAGTACTTC
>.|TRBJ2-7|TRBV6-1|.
CASTGSLGVPYEQYF
TGTGCCAGCACTGGATCTTTGGGGGTTCCCTACGAGCAGTACTTC
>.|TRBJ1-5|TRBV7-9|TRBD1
CASSRYSGTGLQPQHF
TGTGCCAGCAGCAGGTATTCCGGGACAGGCCTACAGCCCCAGCATTTT
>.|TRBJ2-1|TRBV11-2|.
CASSLVRGGAYNEQFF
TGTGCCAGCAGCTTAGTGCGCGGAGGGGCCTACAATGAGCAGTTCTTC
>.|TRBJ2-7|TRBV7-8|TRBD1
CASSLGTGSYEQYF
TGTGCCAGCAGCTTAGGGACAGGGTCCTACGAGCAGTACTTC
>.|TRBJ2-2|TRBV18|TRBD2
CASSQIAGGETGELFF
TGTGCCAGCTCACAGATCGCGGGAGGCGAAACCGGGGAGCTGTTTTTT
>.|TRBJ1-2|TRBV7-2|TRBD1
CASSTFRGPNYGYTF
TGTGCCAGCAGCACCTTCAGGGGGCCTAACTATGGCTACACCTTC
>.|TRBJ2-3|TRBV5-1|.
CASNGGAADTQYF
TGCGCCAGCAATGGGGGAGCCGCAGATACGCAGTATTTT
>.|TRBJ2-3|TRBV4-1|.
CASSQDRGGTDTQYF
TGCGCCAGCAGCCAAGATCGGGGAGGCACAGATACGCAGTATTTT
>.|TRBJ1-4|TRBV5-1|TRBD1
CASSTTGTGGESNEKLFF
TGCGCCAGCAGCACCACCGGGACAGGGGGCGAATCTAATGAAAAACTGTTTTTT
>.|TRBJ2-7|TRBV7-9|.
CASSLSRTSTEQYF
TGTGCCAGCAGCTTATCGAGGACCTCTACCGAGCAGTACTTC
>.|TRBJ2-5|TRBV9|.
CASSVDGQGGTQYF
TGTGCCAGCAGCGTAGATGGGCAGGGTGGGACCCAGTACTTC
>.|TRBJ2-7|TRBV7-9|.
CASSWPRSYEQYF
TGTGCCAGCAGCTGGCCTCGCTCCTACGAGCAGTACTTC
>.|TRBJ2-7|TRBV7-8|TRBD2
CASSSSGVTYEQYF
TGTGCCAGCAGCTCTAGCGGAGTAACCTACGAGCAGTACTTC
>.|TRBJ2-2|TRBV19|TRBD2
CASSILAGGYTGELFF
TGTGCCAGTAGTATTTTAGCGGGAGGCTACACCGGGGAGCTGTTTTTT
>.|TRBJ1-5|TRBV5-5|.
CASSLGGGFDQPQHF
TGTGCCAGCAGCTTGGGCGGGGGTTTCGATCAGCCCCAGCATTTT
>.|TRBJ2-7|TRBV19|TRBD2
CASSYAGGPYEQYF
TGTGCCAGTAGTTACGCGGGAGGGCCCTACGAGCAGTACTTC
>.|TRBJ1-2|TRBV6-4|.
CASSDGGRAGYTF
TGTGCCAGCAGTGACGGGGGCAGGGCGGGCTACACCTTC
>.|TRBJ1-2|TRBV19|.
CATLQVPGHQYGYTF
TGTGCCACGCTTCAGGTTCCGGGACATCAATATGGCTACACCTTC
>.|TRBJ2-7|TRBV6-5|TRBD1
CASRTTGGGYEQYF
TGTGCCAGCAGAACGACAGGGGGCGGGTACGAGCAGTACTTC
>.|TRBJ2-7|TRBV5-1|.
CASSLAHTYEQYF
TGCGCCAGCAGCCTAGCGCATACCTACGAGCAGTACTTC
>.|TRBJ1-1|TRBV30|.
CAWSGQGTEAFF
TGTGCCTGGAGTGGGCAAGGGACTGAAGCTTTCTTT
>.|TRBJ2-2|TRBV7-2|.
CASRQGGGPPGELFF
TGTGCCAGCAGACAGGGGGGAGGGCCTCCCGGGGAGCTGTTTTTT
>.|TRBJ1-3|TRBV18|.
CASSQASGNTIYF
TGTGCCAGCTCACAAGCGTCTGGAAACACCATATATTTT
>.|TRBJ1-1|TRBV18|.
CASSPKPEDEAFF
TGTGCCAGCTCACCCAAACCGGAGGATGAAGCTTTCTTT
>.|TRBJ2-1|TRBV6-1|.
CASIRSLGYNEQFF
TGTGCCAGCATTCGATCCTTGGGCTACAATGAGCAGTTCTTC
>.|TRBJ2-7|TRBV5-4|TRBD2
CASSFGGRRDEQYF
TGTGCCAGCAGCTTTGGCGGGAGACGCGACGAGCAGTACTTC
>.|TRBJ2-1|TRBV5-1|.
CASSLLQGDNEQFF
TGCGCCAGCAGCTTATTACAGGGAGACAATGAGCAGTTCTTC
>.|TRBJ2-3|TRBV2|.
CARGDRWETLYADTQYF
TGTGCCAGGGGGGATCGGTGGGAGACTCTTTATGCAGATACGCAGTATTTT
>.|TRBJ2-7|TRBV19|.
CASSIVAGPSYEQYF
TGTGCCAGTAGTATAGTTGCAGGGCCCTCCTACGAGCAGTACTTC
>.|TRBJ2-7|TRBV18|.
CASSPPLAKTYEQYF
TGTGCCAGCTCACCACCCCTAGCGAAGACCTACGAGCAGTACTTC
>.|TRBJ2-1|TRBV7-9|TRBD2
CASSLGGLAGTYNEQFF
TGTGCCAGCAGCTTAGGAGGACTAGCGGGAACCTACAATGAGCAGTTCTTC
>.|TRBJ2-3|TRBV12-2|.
CASRPTSSGAPDTDTQYF
TGTGCAAGTCGCCCCACCTCTTCGGGAGCTCCTGACACAGATACGCAGTATTTT